This T cell receptor (beta chain) came from a study of early T cells in non-severe SARS-CoV-2 infection. For the study at large: The study sequenced bulk RNA from unsorted whole blood, with chains unpaired.

Notes on this clonotype: What it binds is not known.

Study outcomes and limitations: The VDJdb matching leaned toward anti-spike CD8 responses and overlooked private and CD4 specificities.

Individual cDNA molecules received unique molecular identifiers during library preparation. MiXCR, applied by TCRdb to the 5' RACE reads, yields one record per CDR3 protein. In the table there are under 80,000 distinct CDR3 sequences, roughly 13% of which are singletons. Germline-derived CDR1 and CDR2 are SNHLY and FYNNEI. The CDR3 is made up of 16 amino acids. V lost 1 base, J lost 1 base, and 5 bases stayed unmatched. The clonotype comes from an adult who was a healthcare worker with PCR-confirmed SARS-CoV-2 infection or an uninfected control (not recorded which). The chain carries TRBV2 and TRBJ1-1; 8 bases agree with TRBD1. Material for sequencing was whole blood. CDR3 sequence reads: CASSEGQGFQNTEAFF. The CDR3, as DNA: TGTGCCAGCAGTGAAGGACAGGGGTTCCAGAACACTGAAGCTTTCTTT.